The 16 T cell receptor beta chains presented below share a single source sample, sequenced in a study of blood T cell repertoires in COVID-19. Profiled with immunoSEQ multiplex PCR; TCRdb holds only in-frame clones, not every one. The sample holds over 200,000 clones; 70% to 90% are singletons and the top ten take approximately 4.8%. Sequencing was done on a sample of PBMCs or T cells enriched from blood (not recorded which). The receptor source for this set is a woman aged 25 to 39 who had been exposed to COVID-19.

This chain joins TRBV9 and TRBJ2-1, with 14 bases identical to TRBD2. Germline V gene sequence: CDR1 SGDLS, CDR2 YYNGEE. The CDR3 is 18 residues long. V was pared by 0 bases and J by 4 bases, with 6 bases of the junction left unmatched. CDR3 sequence: CASSVAGLAGGRYNEQFF. The CDR3, as DNA: TGTGCCAGCAGCGTAGCCGGACTAGCGGGGGGAAGATACAATGAGCAGTTCTTC.

The chain has TRBV10-3 and TRBJ2-1; 11 bases are a match to TRBD2. The CDR3 sequence is 14 residues long. V lost 8 bases to trimming and J lost 6 bases; unmatched junction nucleotides: 6. Germline V gives CDR1 ENHRY, CDR2 SYGVKD. The CDR3 protein is CAIGVAGGLNEQFF. CDR3 DNA: TGTGCCATCGGCGTAGCGGGGGGGCTCAATGAGCAGTTCTTC.

On this clone itself: Other DNA sequences in the same sample also yield this CDR3. The gene calls are TRBV5-1 and TRBJ1-1, with 8 bases lining up with TRBD1. With 3 bases clipped from V and 4 bases from J, the junction kept 5 bases outside the gene matches. This CDR3 comprises 14 residues. From germline, CDR1 is SGHRS and CDR2 YFSETQ. In nucleotides, the CDR3 is TGCGCCAGCAGCTCCAGGACAGGGTCCACTGAAGCTTTCTTT. Translated, it gives CASSSRTGSTEAFF.

This clone was seen only once. This rearrangement joins TRBV29-1 to TRBJ1-1; 7 bases map to TRBD1. V trimming: 5 bases; J trimming: 5 bases; junction bases outside the gene matches: 17. Per the germline V gene, CDR1 is SQVTM and CDR2 is ANQGSEA. CDR3 size: 16 residues. The CDR3 sequence: CSVHKGAGRGLTEAFF. CDR3 nucleotides: TGCAGCGTTCACAAGGGGGCAGGGCGAGGGCTAACTGAAGCTTTCTTT. The full variable domain, its missing parts supplied by reference TRBV29-1 and TRBJ1-1, is SAVISQKPSRDICQRGTSLTIQCQVDSQVTMMFWYRQQPGQSLTLIATANQGSEATYESGFVIDKFPISRPNLTFSTLTVSNMSPEDSSIYLCSVHKGAGRGLTEAFFGQGTRLTVV.

V is TRBV7-2 and J is TRBJ1-3, with D unresolved. Germline CDR1 is SGHTA and CDR2 is FQGNSA. Trimming took 3 bases from V and 0 from J, leaving 12 bases between them. The CDR3 has 16 amino acids. The CDR3 spells CASSFGGSSSGNTIYF. The CDR3 DNA reads TGTGCCAGCAGCTTTGGAGGGTCTAGCTCTGGAAACACCATATATTTT.

The V call is TRBV7-3, the J call TRBJ1-1, with D possibly TRBD1 on 5 matching bases. V dropped 5 bases and J dropped 8 bases, with 15 bases sitting between them. The CDR3 has 13 amino acids. Germline-derived CDR1 and CDR2 are SGHTA and FQGTGA. CDR3 DNA: TGTGCCAGCAGCCAAGGGGAACGGCGAGAAGCTTTCTTT. It yields the protein CASSQGERREAFF. The full variable domain, rest sourced from reference TRBV7-3 and TRBJ1-1, is GAGVSQTPSNKVTEKGKYVELRCDPISGHTALYWYRQSLGQGPEFLIYFQGTGAADDSGLPNDRFFAVRPEGSVSTLKIQRTERGDSAVYLCASSQGERREAFFGQGTRLTVV.

This chain uses TRBV5-1 with TRBJ1-1, with a tentative D call TRBD1 (5 bases). The germline V and J ends were trimmed by 0 bases and 5 bases, with 14 bases remaining between them. The germline V gene has CDR1 SGHRS and CDR2 YFSETQ. The CDR3 has 15 residues. CDR3 loop: CASSLEAGTITEAFF. The CDR3 DNA follows: TGCGCCAGCAGCTTGGAGGCGGGGACTATAACTGAAGCTTTCTTT.

The gene calls are TRBV3-1 (or the pseudogene TRBV3-2) and TRBJ2-6; TRBD1 matches at 8 bases. CDR3 length: 18 residues. Per germline, CDR1 LGHDT and CDR2 YNNKEL (reference sequence). With 4 bases clipped from V and 0 bases from J, the junction kept 8 bases outside the gene matches. The CDR3 loop is CASSPPGQGFSGANVLTF. CDR3 bases: TGTGCCAGCAGCCCCCCCGGACAGGGCTTCTCTGGGGCCAACGTCCTGACTTTC.

The chain joins TRBV27 to TRBJ1-1; 7 bases align to TRBD1. V gave up 5 bases and J gave up 4 bases; unmatched junction bases: 10. CDR1 and CDR2 (germline): MNHEY, SMNVEV (reference sequence). This CDR3 is 15 amino acids long. CDR3 bases: TGTGCCAGCAGTAACTACAGGGGAGGAGGCACTGAAGCTTTCTTT. This sequence encodes CASSNYRGGGTEAFF.

The table lists this clone with a few counts. The chain is built from TRBV15 and TRBJ1-2; D is unclear. V dropped 1 base and J dropped 9 bases, with 12 bases sitting between them. This CDR3 comprises 13 residues. Germline CDR1 and CDR2: LNHNV and YYDKDF (reference sequence). The CDR3 region is CATSRGAGKSYTF. Here the CDR3 DNA reads TGTGCCACCAGCAGAGGGGCCGGGAAGAGCTACACCTTC.

V usage is TRBV7-8 and J usage is TRBJ1-2, with TRBD1 matching 7 bases. This CDR3 spans 14 amino acids. The ends lost 4 bases at V and 5 bases at J; junction bases unmatched: 7. Germline V gene data show CDR1 as SGHVS and CDR2 as FQNEAQ. CDR3 sequence: CASSSSPGGYGYTF. The CDR3 DNA follows: TGTGCCAGCAGCTCATCCCCAGGGGGGTATGGCTACACCTTC.

The chain recombines TRBV10-3 with TRBJ1-2; D remains unclear. V lost 10 bases, J lost 6 bases, and 18 bases lay in between. Looked up from germline, CDR1 is ENHRY and CDR2 is SYGVKD. The CDR3 is made up of 13 amino acids. CDR3 residues: CATRLPSADGYTF. The CDR3 region has the DNA TGTGCCACGAGATTGCCTAGTGCGGATGGCTACACCTTC.

The V gene is TRBV5-4, the J gene TRBJ1-1, with 12 bases aligning to TRBD1. From germline, CDR1 is SGHNT and CDR2 YYREEE (reference sequence). The CDR3 is 15 amino acids. V lost 4 bases, J lost 1 base, and 2 bases stayed unmatched. In DNA form, the CDR3 reads TGTGCCAGCAGCACGGGACAGGGGGCGAACACTGAAGCTTTCTTT. Protein product: CASSTGQGANTEAFF.

The chain carries TRBV18 and TRBJ2-2; maybe TRBD2 (6 bases). Trimming took off 0 bases at V and 7 bases at J, with 6 bases between the two ends. The CDR3 length is 13 residues. Germline V gene lookup returns CDR1 KGHSH and CDR2 LQKENI. The CDR3 DNA sequence: TGTGCCAGCTCACCACCGGGAGGCGGGGAGCTGTTTTTT. Protein sequence: CASSPPGGGELFF.

This CDR3 is CASSPNYDRDTQYF. CDR3 nucleotides: TGTGCCAGCAGCCCGAACTACGACAGAGATACGCAGTATTTT. The chain employs TRBV7-3 and TRBJ2-3; D is possibly TRBD1 (5 bases). The CDR3 totals 14 residues. V was shortened by 5 bases and J by 5 bases, with 14 bases between the two germline ends. CDR1 and CDR2 from the germline V gene are SGHTA and FQGTGA.

The gene calls are TRBV24-1 and TRBJ2-5, with 8 bases aligning to TRBD1. Germline loops: CDR1 KGHDR, CDR2 SFDVKD. The CDR3 length is 14 residues. Trimming at V came to 3 bases and at J to 6 bases, leaving 5 bases not matched to a gene. Written as DNA, the CDR3 is TGTGCCACCAGTGATCCGGGACAGGCCAAGACCCAGTACTTC. Translation: CATSDPGQAKTQYF.